These 26 T cell receptor beta chains were sequenced from one sample in a study of blood T cell repertoires in COVID-19. Assay used: immunoSEQ multiplex PCR; TCRdb lists only in-frame clones, some missing. In the table there are around 200,000 clones, around 90% of which are singletons. The sample comprised peripheral blood. The receptors come from a man between 35 and 55 years old with acute or convalescent COVID-19.

The chain is built from TRBV19 and TRBJ1-5; a possible D gene is TRBD1 (5 bases). V was clipped by 9 bases and J by 0 bases, with 15 bases between them. The CDR3 is 15 amino acids. Germline loops: CDR1 LNHDA, CDR2 SQIVND (reference sequence). The DNA for the CDR3 is TGTGCCAGCAAGCGGGGGGTCTATAGCAATCAGCCCCAGCATTTT. Its protein is CASKRGVYSNQPQHF. Filled out from reference TRBV19 and TRBJ1-5, the complete variable domain reads DGGITQSPKYLFRKEGQNVTLSCEQNLNHDAMYWYRQDPGQGLRLIYYSQIVNDFQKGDIAEGYSVSREKKESFPLTVTSAQKNPTAFYLCASKRGVYSNQPQHFGDGTRLSIL.

In nucleotides, the CDR3 is TGTGCCAGCAGACCCGGACAGAACACTGAAGCTTTCTTT. Protein sequence: CASRPGQNTEAFF. The chain couples TRBV11-2 to TRBJ1-1; perhaps TRBD1 as D (5 bases). Germline CDR1 and CDR2: SGHAT and FQNNGV. The ends were cut back, 6 bases at V and 1 base at J, with 9 bases in the middle. The CDR3 consists of 13 residues.

V usage is TRBV9 and J usage is TRBJ1-1; no definite D call. CDR3 length: 13 residues. V was trimmed by 0 bases and J by 7 bases, leaving 10 bases between them. Germline V gene lookup returns CDR1 SGDLS and CDR2 YYNGEE. DNA for the CDR3: TGTGCCAGCAGCGTAGCGGAGGATTATGAAGCTTTCTTT. Residues: CASSVAEDYEAFF.

The sample holds a few counts of this clone. This rearrangement joins TRBV3-1 (or the pseudogene TRBV3-2) to TRBJ1-2; no clear D. CDR1 LGHDT and CDR2 YNNKEL come from the germline V gene (reference sequence). The CDR3 has 12 residues. V lost 6 bases and J 2 bases, leaving 7 bases between the germline ends. The CDR3 loop is CASSDGNYGYTF. The CDR3 nucleotides read TGTGCCAGCAGTGACGGGAACTATGGCTACACCTTC.

The CDR3 spells CASSRQGGYTEAFF. CDR3 in DNA: TGTGCCAGCAGCCGACAGGGGGGGTACACTGAAGCTTTCTTT. The V and J genes are TRBV2 and TRBJ1-1, with 9 bases identical to TRBD1. Per germline, CDR1 SNHLY and CDR2 FYNNEI. J gave up 3 bases and V 6 bases, and 5 bases lay outside the gene matches. The CDR3 contains 14 residues.

This chain uses TRBV5-1 with TRBJ2-5, with TRBD2 matching 12 bases. Germline trimming cut 0 bases from V and 2 bases from J; bases unmatched to any gene: 2. The CDR3 sequence is 16 residues long. The germline gives CDR1 SGHRS, CDR2 YFSETQ. The chain's CDR3 is CASSLASGGVQETQYF. CDR3 in DNA: TGCGCCAGCAGCTTGGCTAGCGGGGGGGTTCAAGAGACCCAGTACTTC.

V is TRBV11-2 and J is TRBJ2-2, with 9 nucleotides matching TRBD2. The CDR3 consists of 18 residues. V lost 3 bases and J lost 8; bases outside the gene matches: 16. The germline gives CDR1 SGHAT, CDR2 FQNNGV. CDR3 loop: CASSLLLAGAGVAGELFF. Written as DNA, the CDR3 is TGTGCCAGCAGCTTGCTTTTAGCGGGAGCCGGGGTGGCTGGGGAGCTGTTTTTT. Complete variable domain (other parts from reference TRBV11-2 and TRBJ2-2): EAGVAQSPRYKIIEKRQSVAFWCNPISGHATLYWYQQILGQGPKLLIQFQNNGVVDDSQLPKDRFSAERLKGVDSTLKIQPAKLEDSAVYLCASSLLLAGAGVAGELFFGEGSRLTVL.

A few counts support this clone. The CDR3 loop is CASSYSYKGSGTEAFF. In DNA form, the CDR3 reads TGTGCCAGCAGTTACTCATATAAGGGGTCGGGCACTGAAGCTTTCTTT. This rearrangement joins TRBV6-5 to TRBJ1-1; TRBD1 might be the D (5 bases). CDR3 length: 16 residues. V gave up 0 bases and J gave up 4 bases, with 15 bases separating them. CDR1 and CDR2 (germline): MNHEY, SVGAGI.

This rearrangement joins TRBV4-2 to TRBJ2-7; 8 nucleotides align to TRBD2. The CDR3 sequence is 17 residues long. CDR1 is LGHNA and CDR2 is YNFKEQ in the germline V gene. The V and J ends lost 0 bases and 0 bases, in that order; junction bases with no gene match: 7. CDR3 DNA sequence: TGTGCCAGCAGCCAAGAGGGCCCTAGCGGGCGCTCCTACGAGCAGTACTTC. It translates to CASSQEGPSGRSYEQYF.

The rearrangement uses TRBV5-1 and TRBJ2-3; a possible D gene is TRBD2 (5 bases). The CDR3 is 15 amino acids. V lost 2 bases, J lost 2 bases, and 12 bases lay in between. Germline values: CDR1 SGHRS, CDR2 YFSETQ. The CDR3 loop reads CASSFDGLSTDTQYF. CDR3 coding DNA: TGCGCCAGCAGCTTCGACGGACTTTCCACAGATACGCAGTATTTT.

This clone was seen a single time. V gene TRBV5-1 combines with J gene TRBJ1-3; D is unresolved. The germline CDR1 and CDR2 sequences are SGHRS and YFSETQ. This CDR3 has 14 amino acids. Trimming cost V 2 bases and J 0 bases, with 6 bases left between them. CDR3: CASSFSSSGNTIYF. The CDR3 coding sequence is TGCGCCAGCAGCTTTTCATCCTCTGGAAACACCATATATTTT.

The chain couples TRBV30 to TRBJ1-1; D unresolved. Looked up from germline, CDR1 is GTSNPN and CDR2 is SVGIG (reference sequence). The germline V and J ends were trimmed by 4 bases and 13 bases, with 19 bases remaining between them. The CDR3 totals 12 residues. The CDR3 DNA reads as TGTGCCTGGACCGGAGGTGACGTTGGAATTTTCTTT. Translated, it gives CAWTGGDVGIFF.

This clone was counted a few times. CDR3 sequence reads: CASRSEVTQGSPLHF. CDR3 bases: TGTGCCAGCAGGAGTGAGGTAACACAGGGTTCACCCCTCCACTTT. The rearrangement joins TRBV27 to TRBJ1-6; D possibly corresponds to TRBD1 (6 bases). The germline gives CDR1 MNHEY, CDR2 SMNVEV (reference sequence). The CDR3 contains 15 residues. V lost 6 bases and J 9 bases, leaving 18 bases between the germline ends.

This sequence joins TRBV14 and TRBJ2-7; 8 bases fit TRBD2. V gave up 0 bases and J gave up 3 bases; unmatched junction bases: 4. The CDR3 spans 15 residues. Germline loops: CDR1 SGHDN, CDR2 FVKESK. The CDR3 protein is CASSQERTSYYEQYF. CDR3 DNA: TGTGCCAGCAGCCAAGAGAGGACTAGCTACTACGAGCAGTACTTC.

In the case of this clone: The same CDR3 can be traced to other DNA sequences in this sample. The chain couples TRBV30 to TRBJ2-5; D ambiguous. Germline V gives CDR1 GTSNPN, CDR2 SVGIG (reference sequence). V was shortened by 3 bases and J by 2 bases, with 7 bases between the two germline ends. The CDR3 sequence is 12 residues long. DNA of the CDR3: TGTGCCTGGAGCCGGGTACAAGAGACCCAGTACTTC. Its translation: CAWSRVQETQYF.

This chain connects TRBV10-3 to TRBJ2-7; TRBD1 matches 8 bases. V was pared by 6 bases and J by 3 bases, with 7 bases of the junction left unmatched. The CDR3 consists of 14 residues. From germline, CDR1 is ENHRY and CDR2 SYGVKD. CDR3 sequence (DNA): TGTGCCATCAGCGGACAGGGAAGGCACTACGAGCAGTACTTC. Amino acid sequence: CAISGQGRHYEQYF.

The V call is TRBV7-3, the J call TRBJ2-7; no reliable D call. Germline CDR1 is SGHTA and CDR2 is FQGTGA. CDR3 length: 13 amino acids. V lost 0 bases, J lost 4 bases, and 7 bases lay in between. The CDR3 nucleotides are TGTGCCAGCAGCTTAACCCCCAGTTACGAGCAGTACTTC. Protein: CASSLTPSYEQYF.

The V gene is TRBV2, the J gene TRBJ1-4; 9 nucleotides line up with TRBD1. This CDR3 contains 15 residues. V was pared by 6 bases and J by 6 bases, with 8 bases of the junction left unmatched. The germline CDR1 and CDR2 sequences are SNHLY and FYNNEI. CDR3 in amino acids: CASSLNWDRDEKLFF. For the CDR3, the DNA is TGTGCCAGCAGCTTAAATTGGGACAGGGATGAAAAACTGTTTTTT.

This rearrangement joins TRBV6-5 to TRBJ2-1; TRBD2 matches at 11 bases. This CDR3 comprises 14 residues. V was clipped by 8 bases and J by 4 bases; unmatched bases: 4. CDR1 and CDR2 (germline): MNHEY, SVGAGI. CDR3 protein: CASRPSGGYNEQFF. In nucleotides, the CDR3 is TGTGCCAGCCGGCCTAGCGGGGGGTACAATGAGCAGTTCTTC.

This clone came up a few times. The chain is built from TRBV9 and TRBJ2-2, with D hard to call. V was shortened by 0 bases and J by 4 bases, with 7 bases between the two germline ends. CDR3 size: 14 residues. CDR1 is SGDLS and CDR2 is YYNGEE in the germline V gene. The CDR3 sequence: CASSVVPGTGELFF. As DNA, the CDR3 is TGTGCCAGCAGCGTAGTCCCGGGCACCGGGGAGCTGTTTTTT.

This sequence joins TRBV5-1 and TRBJ2-1; 16 bases are a match to TRBD2. J lost 10 bases, V lost 4 bases, and 11 bases had no gene match. This CDR3 comprises 17 residues. Germline V gives CDR1 SGHRS, CDR2 YFSETQ. DNA for the CDR3: TGCGCCAGCAGCCCGGAGGGACTAGCGGGGGGGGACGGCGAGCAGTTCTTC. It translates to CASSPEGLAGGDGEQFF.

The chain has TRBV4-2 and TRBJ2-3, with 10 bases aligning to TRBD2. This CDR3 comprises 15 residues. Germline CDR1 is LGHNA and CDR2 is YNFKEQ. The trim removed 3 bases at V and 3 bases at J, leaving 3 bases unmatched. CDR3 bases: TGTGCCAGCAGCCATGGTAGCGGGGGGACAGATACGCAGTATTTT. Protein product: CASSHGSGGTDTQYF.

For the CDR3, the DNA is TGTGCCAGCAGCCTTTACAGGAATCAGCCCCAGCATTTT. This encodes CASSLYRNQPQHF. This sequence joins TRBV3-1 (or the pseudogene TRBV3-2) and TRBJ1-5; a weak D match, TRBD1 (5 bases). Germline V lookup: CDR1 LGHDT, CDR2 YNNKEL (reference sequence). This CDR3 region has 13 residues. V gave up 4 bases and J gave up 4 bases, with 8 bases separating them.

The chain combines TRBV5-1 with TRBJ2-5, with 7 nucleotides matching TRBD1. The CDR3 has 14 amino acids. CDR1 and CDR2 from the germline V gene are SGHRS and YFSETQ. The V and J ends lost 4 bases and 1 base, in that order; junction bases with no gene match: 4. The CDR3, as DNA: TGCGCCAGCAGCCAGGGGGACAGCCAAGAGACCCAGTACTTC. Amino acid sequence: CASSQGDSQETQYF.

A single count supports this clone. The rearrangement links TRBV7-3 to TRBJ1-2, with TRBD1 identical over 10 bases. Losses at the gene ends were 5 bases for V and 5 bases for J; bases not matched to a gene: 8. CDR1 and CDR2 (germline): SGHTA, FQGTGA. CDR3 size: 15 residues. The CDR3 DNA is TGTGCCAGCAGCCAACTCGGGACAGGGGTTTATGGCTACACCTTC. It encodes CASSQLGTGVYGYTF. Complete variable domain (other parts from reference TRBV7-3 and TRBJ1-2): GAGVSQTPSNKVTEKGKYVELRCDPISGHTALYWYRQSLGQGPEFLIYFQGTGAADDSGLPNDRFFAVRPEGSVSTLKIQRTERGDSAVYLCASSQLGTGVYGYTFGSGTRLTVV.

The CDR3 loop is CASSPLSPRGFRETQYF. The CDR3 nucleotides are TGTGCCAGCAGCCCACTTTCTCCCAGGGGGTTTCGAGAGACCCAGTACTTC. V usage is TRBV7-2 and J usage is TRBJ2-5; 7 bases map to TRBD1. Germline CDR1 is SGHTA and CDR2 is FQGNSA. The CDR3 is 17 amino acids. The V segment lost 5 bases and the J segment 4 bases; nucleotides outside the gene matches: 16.